This note documents a single TCR beta chain sequence. What it binds is not known. This entry comes from a study of memory CD4+ T cells and cytomegalovirus serostatus. Study information: Healthy Belgian adult donors included about nine CMV-positive and about two dozen CMV-negative people. The study's findings and limits: Suggested: most of the CMV-linked TCR signature lies in CD4+ memory cells. CD4+ memory repertoires contained about two fifths of the 164 reported CMV TCRbeta sequences.

Sequenced by immunoSEQ multiplex PCR; TCRdb stores in-frame clones only, minus some. The sample lists about 75,000 clones, 60% to 80% occurring once. The CDR3 is 15 amino acids. Germline CDR1 is MGHRA and CDR2 is YSYEKL. With 1 base removed from V and 4 bases from J, the gap between germline ends came to 13 bases. The sort gate was single viable CD3+CD4+CD8-CD45RO+ cells for memory CD4+ T cells. CD4+ T cells were isolated by positive magnetic selection. V usage is TRBV4-1 and J usage is TRBJ1-1; possible D gene TRBD1, 6 bases. The sequenced material came from memory CD4+ T cells from blood. This receptor was taken from an adult in good health and CMV-seropositive. The CDR3: CASSQGRGRSTEAFF. In DNA form, the CDR3 reads TGCGCCAGCAGCCAAGGCAGGGGTCGTTCCACTGAAGCTTTCTTT.